This T cell receptor beta chain was found in a study of cytomegalovirus exposure and HLA in healthy donors. From germline, CDR1 is SGHRS and CDR2 YFSETQ. The CDR3 consists of 14 residues. With V trimmed by 3 bases and J by 4 bases, 6 bases remained unmatched. Study results and limitations: Fewer N-insertions (relative to the roughly 730-donor mean) were reportedly seen in an Asian-associated ancestry cluster in a later analysis. Previously analyzed data showed that most TCR beta V segments were productive at a frequency of about 87% or about 30%. A likely sequencing artifact accounted for one observed cluster of highly shared sequence variants.

This clone turned up a few times. Its antigen is unidentified. It was with 60 Vbeta and 13 Jbeta primers that the PCR ran. The repertoire was sequenced with immunoSEQ multiplex PCR; TCRdb's copy has only in-frame clones and lacks some. The sample lists about 160,000 clones; approximately 75% were seen once. The source is a man aged 45 to 65 in good health and CMV-seropositive. Sequencing was performed on PBMCs. This chain connects TRBV5-1 to TRBJ2-7, with 8 bases fitting TRBD1. The CDR3 DNA is TGCGCCAGCAGCTCGACAGGGGAAGCTTACGAGCAGTACTTC. Protein: CASSSTGEAYEQYF.